These 29 T cell receptor beta chains came from one sample sequenced in a study of cytomegalovirus exposure and HLA in healthy donors. PCR used 60 Vbeta primers and 13 Jbeta primers. Assay used: immunoSEQ multiplex PCR; TCRdb lists only in-frame clones, some missing. The sample contains around 190,000 clones, roughly 86% of which appear only once. What was sequenced was PBMCs. The receptors come from a woman aged 18-29 years in good health and CMV-seronegative.

This clone was found once. The rearrangement links TRBV30 to TRBJ1-4, with D maybe TRBD1 (6 bases). There are 15 residues in the CDR3. Trimming removed 2 bases at V and 0 bases at J, with 10 bases between. CDR1 and CDR2 from the germline V gene are GTSNPN and SVGIG (reference sequence). The CDR3 bases are TGTGCCTGGAGTCGACAGGTTTCAACTAATGAAAAACTGTTTTTT. Translated: CAWSRQVSTNEKLFF. Filled out from reference TRBV30 and TRBJ1-4, the complete variable domain reads SQTIHQWPATLVQPVGSPLSLECTVEGTSNPNLYWYRQAAGRGLQLLFYSVGIGQISSEVPQNLSASRPQDRQFILSSKKLLLSDSGFYLCAWSRQVSTNEKLFFGSGTQLSVL.

The chain carries TRBV7-2 and TRBJ1-1, with TRBD1 as a possible D gene (5 bases). CDR3 size: 14 residues. V was pared by 0 bases and J by 4 bases, with 9 bases between. Germline V gene sequence: CDR1 SGHTA, CDR2 FQGNSA. The CDR3 reads CASSLASGLTEAFF. In DNA, the CDR3 is TGTGCCAGCAGCTTAGCCTCAGGGCTCACTGAAGCTTTCTTT. Full variable domain (remainder filled in from reference TRBV7-2 and TRBJ1-1): GAGVSQSPSNKVTEKGKDVELRCDPISGHTALYWYRQSLGQGLEFLIYFQGNSAPDKSGLPSDRFSAERTGGSVSTLTIQRTQQEDSAVYLCASSLASGLTEAFFGQGTRLTVV.

V is TRBV7-9 and J is TRBJ1-2, with 10 bases matching TRBD1. This CDR3 comprises 14 residues. With V trimmed by 2 bases and J by 8 bases, 5 bases remained unmatched. Germline CDR1 is SEHNR and CDR2 is FQNEAQ (reference sequence). The CDR3 bases are TGTGCCAGCAGCTTATCGGGACAGGGGAGCGGCTACACCTTC. Its protein product is CASSLSGQGSGYTF. Together with reference TRBV7-9 and TRBJ1-2, the CDR3 gives the full variable domain: DTGVSQNPRHKITKRGQNVTFRCDPISEHNRLYWYRQTLGQGPEFLTYFQNEAQLEKSRLLSDRFSAERPKGSFSTLEIQRTEQGDSAMYLCASSLSGQGSGYTFGSGTRLTVV.

The chain employs TRBV21-1 and TRBJ2-2; TRBD2 is the table's D call and was not checked against the DNA. TRBV21-1 is a pseudogene segment. The CDR3 sequence is 15 residues long. CDR3 nucleotide sequence: TGTGCCAGAAGGATAGGGAGGTCGAACACCGGGGAGCTGTTTTTT. This sequence encodes CARRIGRSNTGELFF.

The rearrangement links TRBV29-1 to TRBJ2-1; 10 bases are a match to TRBD2. The CDR3 loop spans 15 amino acids. Germline V gene data show CDR1 as SQVTM and CDR2 as ANQGSEA. J gave up 3 bases and V 7 bases, and 9 bases lay outside the gene matches. DNA of the CDR3: TGCAGCGCCCATGGGACTAGCGCGGACTACAATGAGCAGTTCTTC. Encoded protein: CSAHGTSADYNEQFF.

Only one count was recorded for this clone. This chain links TRBV15 with TRBJ2-3; perhaps TRBD2 as D (5 bases). The germline V gene has CDR1 LNHNV and CDR2 YYDKDF (reference sequence). The CDR3 sequence is 13 residues long. V was pared by 5 bases and J by 9 bases, with 15 bases between. The CDR3 region has the DNA TGTGCCACCAGCCAGGACTCCTCGGGGACGCAGTATTTT. Translated, it gives CATSQDSSGTQYF. Full variable domain (remainder filled in from reference TRBV15 and TRBJ2-3): DAMVIQNPRYQVTQFGKPVTLSCSQTLNHNVMYWYQQKSSQAPKLLFHYYDKDFNNEADTPDNFQSRRPNTSFCFLDIRSPGLGDTAMYLCATSQDSSGTQYFGPGTRLTVL.

The chain employs TRBV2 and TRBJ2-6; TRBD1 is a possible D gene (5 bases). The V end lost 5 bases, the J end lost 0 bases, and 17 bases lay between the germline ends. The CDR3 loop spans 18 amino acids. CDR1 is SNHLY and CDR2 is FYNNEI in the germline V gene. In DNA form, the CDR3 reads TGTGCCAGCAGTCTATTCAGGGATTTCAGCTCTGGGGCCAACGTCCTGACTTTC. Its translation is CASSLFRDFSSGANVLTF.

V usage is TRBV2 and J usage is TRBJ2-2, with D possibly being TRBD1 (6 bases). CDR3 length equals 14 residues. Trimming removed 6 bases from V and 4 bases from J, with 12 bases in between. Germline V gives CDR1 SNHLY, CDR2 FYNNEI. The CDR3 nucleotides read TGTGCCAGCAGGTACAGGGTCGGCACCGGGGAGCTGTTTTTT. Encoded protein: CASRYRVGTGELFF.

This chain uses TRBV6-4 with TRBJ1-5, with 9 bases identical to TRBD1. Germline lookup yields CDR1 MRHNA and CDR2 SNTAGT. J gave up 3 bases and V 0 bases, and 9 bases lay outside the gene matches. The CDR3 is 18 residues long. For the CDR3, the DNA is TGTGCCAGCAGTGACTCTAAGAGAGACAGGGGGGCCAATCAGCCCCAGCATTTT. Translated: CASSDSKRDRGANQPQHF.

The chain uses TRBV2 and TRBJ2-5; perhaps TRBD1 as D (6 bases). Trimming cost V 8 bases and J 1 base, with 14 bases left between them. This CDR3 comprises 14 residues. In germline, CDR1 is SNHLY, CDR2 FYNNEI. CDR3 sequence (DNA): TGTGCCAGCTTACCCGGGACACTCCAAGAGACCCAGTACTTC. Its protein is CASLPGTLQETQYF.

As for this clone: The sample carries other DNA sequences with the same CDR3. J is TRBJ2-7 and V is TRBV4-1, with 12 bases fitting TRBD2. CDR3 length: 17 residues. Per germline, CDR1 MGHRA and CDR2 YSYEKL. Trimming removed 0 bases from V and 3 bases from J; junction bases left unmatched: 6. DNA of the CDR3: TGCGCCAGCAGCCAAGACCCACTAGCGGGAGGAATCTACGAGCAGTACTTC. As protein: CASSQDPLAGGIYEQYF.

The CDR3 region has the DNA TGTGCCAGCAGAGGACTAGCGGGAGCCTACGAGCAGTACTTC. It specifies CASRGLAGAYEQYF. V is TRBV6-1 and J is TRBJ2-7, with 13 bases that match TRBD2. The CDR3 consists of 14 residues. With 6 bases clipped from V and 2 bases from J, the junction kept 1 base outside the gene matches. Germline CDR1 is MNHNS and CDR2 is SASEGT.

The J gene is TRBJ2-7, the V gene TRBV18; no firm D call. Germline V gene sequence: CDR1 KGHSH, CDR2 LQKENI. This CDR3 comprises 14 residues. The V end lost 3 bases, the J end lost 3 bases, and 12 bases lay between the germline ends. As DNA, the CDR3 is TGTGCCAGCTCACCGGTCACTAAAAACTACGAGCAGTACTTC. Its translation: CASSPVTKNYEQYF. Full variable domain (missing parts from reference TRBV18 and TRBJ2-7): NAGVMQNPRHLVRRRGQEARLRCSPMKGHSHVYWYRQLPEEGLKFMVYLQKENIIDESGMPKERFSAEFPKEGPSILRIQQVVRGDSAAYFCASSPVTKNYEQYFGPGTRLTVT.

The genes are TRBV7-2 and TRBJ1-5, with D possibly matching TRBD1 (5 bases). Germline V lookup: CDR1 SGHTA, CDR2 FQGNSA. The CDR3 sequence is 15 residues long. V was shortened by 5 bases and J by 7 bases, with 18 bases between the two germline ends. DNA of the CDR3: TGTGCCAGCAGCCGGGGGATGGCTGCGAGCCAGCCCCAGCATTTT. Translating gives CASSRGMAASQPQHF.

This clone was seen a handful of times. V and J are TRBV2 and TRBJ1-1, with D perhaps TRBD1 (6 bases). The length of the CDR3 is 13 residues. In germline, CDR1 is SNHLY, CDR2 FYNNEI. The V and J ends lost 5 bases and 10 bases respectively, with 17 bases between them. The DNA for the CDR3 is TGTGCCAGCAGTCCGGACAGCAACCCTGCAGCTTTCTTT. Translated: CASSPDSNPAAFF.

V usage is TRBV11-2 and J usage is TRBJ1-2; 12 bases map to TRBD1. The CDR3 contains 14 residues. Germline V gene sequence: CDR1 SGHAT, CDR2 FQNNGV. V lost 3 bases, J lost 8 bases, and 4 bases stayed unmatched. CDR3 residues: CASSFGTGGEGYTF. The CDR3 DNA reads as TGTGCCAGCAGCTTTGGGACAGGGGGCGAAGGCTACACCTTC.

This clone showed up just once. The J gene is TRBJ2-3, the V gene TRBV5-4, with a possible D match to TRBD2 (6 bases). The germline V gene encodes CDR1 SGHNT and CDR2 YYREEE (reference sequence). Trimming stripped 4 bases from V and 6 bases from J, with 24 bases between. The CDR3 covers 17 residues. This CDR3 is CASSEPSGLFLEDTQYF. The CDR3 DNA is TGTGCCAGCAGCGAGCCCTCGGGACTCTTCTTAGAGGATACGCAGTATTTT.

The chain employs TRBV28 and TRBJ2-3; D is uncertain. V was cut by 2 bases and J by 1 base, with 4 bases left in between. The germline CDR1 and CDR2 sequences are MDHEN and SYDVKM. There are 13 residues in the CDR3. For the CDR3, the DNA is TGTGCCAGCAGTTTAGAGGGCACAGATACGCAGTATTTT. It encodes CASSLEGTDTQYF. Filled out from reference TRBV28 and TRBJ2-3, the complete variable domain reads DVKVTQSSRYLVKRTGEKVFLECVQDMDHENMFWYRQDPGLGLRLIYFSYDVKMKEKGDIPEGYSVSREKKERFSLILESASTNQTSMYLCASSLEGTDTQYFGPGTRLTVL.

V is TRBV6-1 and J is TRBJ2-3, with 9 bases fitting TRBD2. The ends lost 6 bases at V and 3 bases at J; junction bases unmatched: 7. The CDR3 extends over 15 amino acids. The germline V gene has CDR1 MNHNS and CDR2 SASEGT. The CDR3 spells CASRLAGTDTDTQYF. In nucleotides, the CDR3 is TGTGCCAGCAGGCTAGCGGGGACGGATACAGATACGCAGTATTTT.

V is TRBV5-5 and J is TRBJ2-3, with TRBD2 matching over 11 bases. The germline V gene encodes CDR1 SGHKS and CDR2 YYEKEE (reference sequence). The J segment lost 3 bases and the V segment lost 0 bases, leaving 9 bases of the junction unmatched. The CDR3 consists of 18 residues. The DNA of the CDR3 is TGTGCCAGCAGCTTGGTTGGTAGCGGGAGGGCGCGAACAGATACGCAGTATTTT. Translating gives CASSLVGSGRARTDTQYF. The full variable domain, in which reference TRBV5-5 and TRBJ2-3 provide the parts outside the CDR3, is DAGVTQSPTHLIKTRGQQVTLRCSPISGHKSVSWYQQVLGQGPQFIFQYYEKEERGRGNFPDRFSARQFPNYSSELNVNALLLGDSALYLCASSLVGSGRARTDTQYFGPGTRLTVL.

V usage is TRBV5-1 and J usage is TRBJ2-7; TRBD2 agrees at 8 bases. Germline V gene lookup returns CDR1 SGHRS and CDR2 YFSETQ. This CDR3 has 15 residues. After removal of 0 bases from V and 2 bases from J, the junction contained 4 bases not matched to a gene. The DNA of the CDR3 is TGCGCCAGCAGCTTGGCTGGCGGGAGGACCTACGAGCAGTACTTC. Translated: CASSLAGGRTYEQYF.

The sample holds one count of this clone. This rearrangement joins TRBV28 to TRBJ1-1, with D tentatively TRBD1 (6 bases). CDR3 length: 18 amino acids. CDR1 is MDHEN, CDR2 SYDVKM, per germline. V dropped 5 bases and J dropped 2 bases, with 24 bases sitting between them. CDR3 in amino acids: CASSRPPLDRIGNTEAFF. Written as DNA, the CDR3 is TGTGCCAGCAGTCGCCCCCCCCTTGACAGGATTGGAAACACTGAAGCTTTCTTT. Full variable domain (rest looked up from reference TRBV28 and TRBJ1-1): DVKVTQSSRYLVKRTGEKVFLECVQDMDHENMFWYRQDPGLGLRLIYFSYDVKMKEKGDIPEGYSVSREKKERFSLILESASTNQTSMYLCASSRPPLDRIGNTEAFFGQGTRLTVV.

This chain connects TRBV5-4 to TRBJ2-1; D might be TRBD1 (5 bases). Germline V gene sequence: CDR1 SGHNT, CDR2 YYREEE (reference sequence). This CDR3 comprises 15 residues. Trimming shortened V by 1 base and J by 3 bases, and 11 bases separated the two germline ends. The CDR3 is CASSLWGAYYNEQFF. CDR3 sequence (DNA): TGTGCCAGCAGCTTGTGGGGCGCGTACTACAATGAGCAGTTCTTC. Full variable domain (missing parts from reference TRBV5-4 and TRBJ2-1): ETGVTQSPTHLIKTRGQQVTLRCSSQSGHNTVSWYQQALGQGPQFIFQYYREEENGRGNFPPRFSGLQFPNYSSELNVNALELDDSALYLCASSLWGAYYNEQFFGPGTRLTVL.

This chain links TRBV27 with TRBJ1-1, with no clear D. The CDR3 length is 16 residues. The V and J ends lost 6 bases and 1 base respectively, with 18 bases between them. From germline, CDR1 is MNHEY and CDR2 SMNVEV (reference sequence). The CDR3 DNA follows: TGTGCCAGCAGGCTCCTCCAGGCAGGCCAGAACACTGAAGCTTTCTTT. Translating it yields CASRLLQAGQNTEAFF.

The V and J genes are TRBV7-3 and TRBJ2-6, with 7 positions matching TRBD1. Germline lookup yields CDR1 SGHTA and CDR2 FQGTGA. This CDR3 has 16 amino acids. Trimming cost V 5 bases and J 1 base; bases outside gene matches: 5. CDR3 protein: CASSATTGSGANVLTF. The CDR3, as DNA: TGTGCCAGCAGCGCGACGACAGGGTCTGGGGCCAACGTCCTGACTTTC.

This clone was observed a single time. The V gene is TRBV18, the J gene TRBJ2-1, with a possible D match to TRBD2 (6 bases). Trimming took off 2 bases at V and 8 bases at J, with 16 bases between the two ends. The CDR3 has 15 amino acids. Germline V gene data show CDR1 as KGHSH and CDR2 as LQKENI. CDR3 nucleotide sequence: TGTGCCAGCTCACCAGCGGACCGCGGGGTGGATGAGCAGTTCTTC. The encoded protein is CASSPADRGVDEQFF.

The chain combines TRBV4-1 with TRBJ1-6, with 9 bases that match TRBD1. V shed 1 base and J 7 bases; nucleotides not matched to a gene: 2. CDR3 size: 15 residues. Germline CDR1 reads MGHRA; CDR2 reads YSYEKL. CDR3 amino acids: CASSQVGTGNSPLHF. The CDR3 DNA is TGCGCCAGCAGCCAAGTGGGGACAGGGAATTCACCCCTCCACTTT.

V and J are TRBV18 and TRBJ2-3; 9 nucleotides agree with TRBD1. Germline V gene lookup returns CDR1 KGHSH and CDR2 LQKENI. The CDR3 loop spans 15 amino acids. V trimming: 4 bases; J trimming: 1 base; junction bases outside the gene matches: 3. The CDR3 loop reads CASSRGQGGTDTQYF. Here the CDR3 DNA reads TGTGCCAGCTCACGGGGACAGGGAGGCACAGATACGCAGTATTTT.

CDR3 DNA sequence: TGCGCCAGCAGCCCCGAACCCAGGGGGCACCCCCGGGGTGAGCAGTTCTTC. It encodes CASSPEPRGHPRGEQFF. This chain uses TRBV5-1 with TRBJ2-1; the match to TRBD1 covers 8 bases. Germline V gives CDR1 SGHRS, CDR2 YFSETQ. The junction had 18 bases not matched to a gene; V was cut back by 4 bases and J by 9 bases. The CDR3 is made up of 17 amino acids.